The entry that follows covers one TCR beta chain sequence. Its antigen is as yet unknown. The data were taken from a study of cytomegalovirus exposure and HLA in healthy donors. Study-wide results and caveats: Segments of the TCR beta V type were, in most cases, productive about 87% or about 30% of the time in an earlier analysis. V- and J-gene trimming in TCR beta was tied to a missense DCLRE1C variant by an analysis performed later. Upon later analysis, TCR association rates were observed to vary by HLA locus, being highest for DRB1 and lowest for HLA-C.

It was with 60 Vbeta and 13 Jbeta primers that the PCR ran. Only in-frame clones appear in the TCRdb table, and some are missing; sequencing was by immunoSEQ multiplex PCR. This table holds some 110,000 clones, about 80% found once. Healthy donors of bone marrow made up the group. Sequenced material: PBMCs. This TCR was sampled from a woman between 40 and 50 years old in good health and CMV-seronegative.

The CDR3 region is CASSFSIALAYEQYF. The CDR3 region has the DNA TGTGCCAGCAGCTTTTCGATAGCGTTAGCCTACGAGCAGTACTTC. The genes are TRBV5-5 and TRBJ2-7; D possibly corresponds to TRBD2 (5 bases). Germline V gene lookup returns CDR1 SGHKS and CDR2 YYEKEE (reference sequence). CDR3 size: 15 residues. The ends were cut back, 2 bases at V and 2 bases at J, with 14 bases in the middle.